This is a list of T cell receptor beta chains from one sample in a study of T cells in Graves' hyperthyroidism and ophthalmopathy. Each CDR3 protein gets one entry after TCRdb re-called the multiplex PCR reads with MiXCR. The sample records more than 450,000 distinct CDR3 sequences, 15% to 20% being singletons. Source material: blood. The receptors here all came from a man aged 35 to 55 with Graves' ophthalmopathy. Each CDR3 is given with its conserved first and last residue. The order of the fields is J gene, clone size, D gene, V gene, CDR3 DNA, CDR3 protein. A D gene is named only where the DNA matches it firmly. Clone size is stated in some rows and not others, as once, few, many or a class when expanded.

>TRBJ2-1|NA|TRBD1|TRBV5-1
TGCGCCAGCAGACCGGGACAGCTTTTGGATGAGCAGTTCTTC
CASRPGQLLDEQFF
>TRBJ1-2|many|NA|TRBV5-1
TGCGCCAGCAGCTTGGGCAGCGACCTCTTCTATGGCTACACCTTC
CASSLGSDLFYGYTF
>TRBJ2-5|NA|TRBD1|TRBV6-1
TGTGCCAGCAGTCATCAAAACAGGGGGGCAAAAGAGACCCAGTACTTC
CASSHQNRGAKETQYF
>TRBJ2-2|NA|TRBD2|TRBV3-1
TGTGCCAGCACCCAGGGACTAGCCTATAACACCGGGGAGCTGTTTTTT
CASTQGLAYNTGELFF
>TRBJ2-5|few|TRBD2|TRBV5-1
TGCGCCAGCAGCCAGCCCGGGACTAGCGGGAGCCAAGAGACCCAGTACTTC
CASSQPGTSGSQETQYF
>TRBJ2-7|once|TRBD1|TRBV20-1
TGCAGTGCGGACGGACAGGGGGCCTCCTACGAGCAGTACTTC
CSADGQGASYEQYF
>TRBJ2-3|few|TRBD2|TRBV9
TGTGCCAGCAGCGTTAGTGCCGTGCGGGGGAGTACAGATACGCAGTATTTT
CASSVSAVRGSTDTQYF
>TRBJ2-1|many|TRBD2|TRBV28
TGTGCCAGCAATGCCGGGACTAGCGGGAGTAGGTATGAGCAGTTCTTC
CASNAGTSGSRYEQFF
>TRBJ1-1|many|NA|TRBV18
TGTGCCAGCTCAATTGGGGGCAGGGGCACTGAAGCTTTCTTT
CASSIGGRGTEAFF
>TRBJ2-7|few|TRBD2|TRBV20-1
TGCAGTGCTGCGACTAGCGGAACCTACGAGCAGTACTTC
CSAATSGTYEQYF
>TRBJ2-5|once|TRBD2|TRBV4-3
TGCGCCAGCAGCCAGGGACTACCCTACCAAGAGACCCAGTACTTC
CASSQGLPYQETQYF
>TRBJ1-3|few|NA|TRBV6-2/TRBV6-3
TGTGCCAGCAGTGATCTTGGGTATACTGGAAACACCATATATTTT
CASSDLGYTGNTIYF
>TRBJ2-3|many|TRBD2|TRBV7-2
TGTGCCAGCAGCTTTAGCGGGAGGAAGGGCACAGATACGCAGTATTTT
CASSFSGRKGTDTQYF
>TRBJ2-1|NA|NA|TRBV29-1
TGCAGCGTTGTGGCGGGCCACAATGAGCAGTTCTTC
CSVVAGHNEQFF